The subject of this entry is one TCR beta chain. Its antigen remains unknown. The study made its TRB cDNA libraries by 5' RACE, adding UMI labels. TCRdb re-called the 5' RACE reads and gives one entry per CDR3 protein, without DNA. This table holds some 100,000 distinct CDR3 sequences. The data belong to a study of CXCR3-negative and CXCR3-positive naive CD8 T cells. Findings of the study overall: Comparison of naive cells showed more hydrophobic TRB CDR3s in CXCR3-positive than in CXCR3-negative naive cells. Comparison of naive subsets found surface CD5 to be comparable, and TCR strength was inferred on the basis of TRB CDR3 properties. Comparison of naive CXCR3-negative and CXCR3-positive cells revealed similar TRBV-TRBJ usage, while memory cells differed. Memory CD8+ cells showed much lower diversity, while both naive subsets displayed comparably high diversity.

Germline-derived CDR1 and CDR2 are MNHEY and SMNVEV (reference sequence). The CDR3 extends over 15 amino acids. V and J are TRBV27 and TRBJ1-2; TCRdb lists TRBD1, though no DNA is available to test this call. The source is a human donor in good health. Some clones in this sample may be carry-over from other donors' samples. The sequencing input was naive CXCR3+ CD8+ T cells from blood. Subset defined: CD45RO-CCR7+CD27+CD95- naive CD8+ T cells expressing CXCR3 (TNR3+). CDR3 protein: CASSLTRDRNYGYTF.